This T cell receptor (beta chain) appears in the sequencing data of a study of long-term antiretroviral therapy in people with HIV. Assay version v3.0 of immunoSEQ was used, and it was run at survey level. Clones were read by immunoSEQ multiplex PCR, and TCRdb kept only the in-frame ones, dropping some. The data hold over 15,000 clones, with approximately 94% observed a single time. Treated in the United States were all of the participants with HIV. This TCR was sampled from a woman in her 50s with HIV. Material: unsorted PBMCs, obtained roughly 6.4 years after starting antiretroviral therapy.

In DNA, the CDR3 is TGTGCCAGCAGCCAAGACGGGGAGCGGGAGGTCGGGGATGAGCAGTTCTTC. It translates to CASSQDGEREVGDEQFF. V is TRBV4-2 and J is TRBJ2-1; 9 nucleotides match TRBD2. This CDR3 is 17 amino acids long. With V trimmed by 0 bases and J by 8 bases, 11 bases remained unmatched. CDR1 is LGHNA and CDR2 is YNFKEQ in the germline V gene.